The source of this T cell receptor beta chain is a study of T-cell reconstitution after alpha-beta-depleted transplantation in children. Study conclusions and caveats: Some patients owed their high day-60 TCRbeta diversity to surviving recipient T cells and thymic progenitors. When one year had passed after transplant, most T-cell counts and diversity came from newly produced T cells.

This clonotype has a count of ten or more. The antigen is unknown. The CDR3 is made up of 11 amino acids. The V gene lost 2 bases and the J gene lost 8 bases, with 3 bases spanning the gap. Library preparation (for TCRbeta) was performed with unique molecular identifiers. TCRdb called the PCR reads again in MiXCR, with one record for every CDR3 protein. This sample has approximately 89,000 distinct CDR3 sequences; roughly 16% occur once, and the top ten carry about 20%. The chain employs TRBV12-3 or TRBV12-4 and TRBJ1-4, with D unresolved. The sequence came from a male patient between 2 and 15 years old who had a stem cell transplant for acute lymphoblastic leukemia, so the T cells may come from the graft donor. Specimen: PBMCs, mostly from graft donor cells, collected 180 days after TCRalphabeta/CD19-depleted stem cell transplant. CDR3 DNA sequence: TGTGCCAGCAGTTTAAACGAAAAACTGTTTTTT. This encodes CASSLNEKLFF.